The entry that follows covers one T cell receptor beta chain sequence. This specimen belongs to a study of monozygotic twins with inflammatory bowel disease. With the 5' RACE reads reprocessed, TCRdb shows one record per CDR3 protein and no DNA. The table counts 160,000 or so distinct CDR3 sequences; 2% to 3% lies in the top ten. The length of the CDR3 is 14 residues. Germline V lookup: CDR1 SGHTA, CDR2 FQGTGA. This TCR derives from a human donor with ulcerative colitis or Crohn's disease, or a healthy co-twin of an affected twin (not recorded which). The chain uses TRBV7-3 and TRBJ2-1. The sequenced sample was blood. Here the CDR3 reads CASSFNRHPDEQFF.